These 11 T cell receptor beta chains share one sample of origin, sequenced in a study of PD-L1 blockade in urothelial cancer. The protocol was immunoSEQ multiplex PCR, while the TCRdb copy is restricted to in-frame clones and leaves out a portion. The data show tens of thousands of clones, with around 80% seen just once and approximately 3.6% held by the top ten. This sample comprised PBMCs, obtained around atezolizumab (anti-PD-L1) treatment. The receptor source for this set is a man in his 70s with urothelial cancer.

V is TRBV9 and J is TRBJ2-6; 8 nucleotides align to TRBD1. V gave up 0 bases and J gave up 3 bases; unmatched junction bases: 5. CDR3 size: 17 residues. CDR1 is SGDLS and CDR2 is YYNGEE in the germline V gene. The CDR3 is CASSVGQGIGGANVLTF. In nucleotides, the CDR3 is TGTGCCAGCAGCGTAGGACAGGGGATTGGTGGGGCCAACGTCCTGACTTTC. The whole variable domain, filled in from reference TRBV9 and TRBJ2-6, reads DSGVTQTPKHLITATGQRVTLRCSPRSGDLSVYWYQQSLDQGLQFLIQYYNGEERAKGNILERFSAQQFPDLHSELNLSSLELGDSALYFCASSVGQGIGGANVLTFGAGSRLTVL.

This clone was seen just once. The chain couples TRBV5-8 to TRBJ1-5; D is uncertain. Trimming pared 5 bases from V and 1 base from J, leaving 13 bases between. The germline V gene has CDR1 SGHTS and CDR2 YDEGEE. CDR3 length: 15 amino acids. The CDR3 DNA reads TGTGCCAGCAGTTCCGGGAGTAGGAGCAATCAGCCCCAGCATTTT. Translated, it gives CASSSGSRSNQPQHF.

The V and J genes are TRBV29-1 and TRBJ2-1; D perhaps matches TRBD1 (5 bases). The germline V and J ends were trimmed by 0 bases and 5 bases, with 8 bases remaining between them. Germline CDR1 reads SQVTM; CDR2 reads ANQGSEA. The CDR3 runs 13 residues. The CDR3 nucleotides are TGCAGCGTTGAAGAAGACAGAAACAATGAGCAGTTCTTC. Translating it yields CSVEEDRNNEQFF.

The chain employs TRBV5-1 and TRBJ1-1, with 7 bases identical to TRBD1. Losses at the gene ends were 3 bases for V and 1 base for J; bases not matched to a gene: 6. Germline V gene data show CDR1 as SGHRS and CDR2 as YFSETQ. The CDR3 is 15 residues long. Here the CDR3 reads CASSSGTAGNTEAFF. The CDR3 DNA reads TGCGCCAGCAGCTCGGGGACAGCCGGGAACACTGAAGCTTTCTTT.

The V call is TRBV19, the J call TRBJ1-5, with D perhaps TRBD1 (5 bases). The length of the CDR3 is 16 residues. Germline CDR1 reads LNHDA; CDR2 reads SQIVND (reference sequence). V gave up 6 bases and J gave up 0 bases, with 15 bases separating them. CDR3 loop: CASRATAGYSNQPQHF. CDR3 in DNA: TGTGCCAGTAGGGCGACAGCGGGGTATAGCAATCAGCCCCAGCATTTT.

The chain is built from TRBV28 and TRBJ2-7, with 10 bases identical to TRBD1. CDR1 and CDR2 (germline): MDHEN, SYDVKM. After removal of 7 bases from V and 4 bases from J, the junction contained 4 bases not matched to a gene. The CDR3 contains 13 residues. The CDR3 region has the DNA TGTGCCAGCAAAAGACAGGGGGCATACGAGCAGTACTTC. It codes for CASKRQGAYEQYF.

The chain carries TRBV5-8 and TRBJ2-3; 8 bases match TRBD2. Germline V CDR1 and CDR2: SGHTS, YDEGEE. Losses at the gene ends were 4 bases for V and 3 bases for J; bases not matched to a gene: 7. The CDR3 has 15 amino acids. CDR3 sequence (DNA): TGTGCCAGCAGCCAACGGGGGGGCCGGACAGATACGCAGTATTTT. Its protein is CASSQRGGRTDTQYF.

This clone has only one observation. CDR3 in amino acids: CASRRALAGGRGNEQFF. Written as DNA, the CDR3 is TGTGCCAGCAGGCGAGCCCTAGCGGGAGGGCGCGGAAATGAGCAGTTCTTC. This sequence joins TRBV5-4 and TRBJ2-1, with 12 bases matching TRBD2. Germline loops: CDR1 SGHNT, CDR2 YYREEE (reference sequence). The CDR3 consists of 17 residues. The trim removed 5 bases at V and 7 bases at J, leaving 13 bases unmatched.

This sequence joins TRBV15 and TRBJ2-1; 11 bases fit TRBD2. From germline, CDR1 is LNHNV and CDR2 YYDKDF (reference sequence). V gave up 1 base and J gave up 5 bases; unmatched junction bases: 4. This CDR3 is built from 16 residues. The CDR3 nucleotides are TGTGCCACCAGCAGAGTTCCGGGACTAGCGGACAATGAGCAGTTCTTC. Encoded protein: CATSRVPGLADNEQFF.

The J gene is TRBJ2-7, the V gene TRBV15; D unclear. This CDR3 region has 18 residues. V lost 0 bases and J 4 bases, leaving 22 bases between the germline ends. Germline V gene sequence: CDR1 LNHNV, CDR2 YYDKDF (reference sequence). This chain's CDR3 is CATSRDPTGLLPMYEQYF. Written as DNA, the CDR3 is TGTGCCACCAGCAGAGATCCCACTGGTCTTCTTCCGATGTACGAGCAGTACTTC.

This chain links TRBV5-1 with TRBJ1-1; the match to TRBD1 covers 8 bases. The CDR3 is 15 residues long. In germline, CDR1 is SGHRS, CDR2 YFSETQ. V was pared by 4 bases and J by 1 base, with 6 bases of the junction left unmatched. DNA of the CDR3: TGCGCCAGCAGCCTGATGACAGGGGCGAACACTGAAGCTTTCTTT. Protein product: CASSLMTGANTEAFF.